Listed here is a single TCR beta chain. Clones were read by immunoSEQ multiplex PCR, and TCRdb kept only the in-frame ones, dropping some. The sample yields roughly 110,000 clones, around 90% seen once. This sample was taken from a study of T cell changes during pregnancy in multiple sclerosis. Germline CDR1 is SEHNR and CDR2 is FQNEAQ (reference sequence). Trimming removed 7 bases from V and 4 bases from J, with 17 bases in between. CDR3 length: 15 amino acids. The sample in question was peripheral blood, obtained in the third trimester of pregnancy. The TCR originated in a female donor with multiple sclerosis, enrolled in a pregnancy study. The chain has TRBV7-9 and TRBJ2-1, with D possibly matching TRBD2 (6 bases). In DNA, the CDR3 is TGTGCCAGCATCCGGGGGTTAGCCGAGTACAATGAGCAGTTCTTC. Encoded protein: CASIRGLAEYNEQFF.